The 28 T cell receptor beta chains below come from one sample, sequenced in a study of T cells in localized non-small cell lung cancer. Clones were sequenced by immunoSEQ multiplex PCR, and TCRdb holds only the in-frame ones, with some missing. The table lists around 94,000 clones, approximately 86% of them singletons. The sequencing here drew on peripheral blood, taken before any cancer treatment. The source of these receptors is a man aged 40 to 75 with stage I squamous cell lung carcinoma.

This sequence joins TRBV2 and TRBJ1-4; TRBD1 is a possible D gene (6 bases). Germline V gene lookup returns CDR1 SNHLY and CDR2 FYNNEI. The V gene lost 4 bases and the J gene lost 8 bases, with 8 bases spanning the gap. This CDR3 is built from 12 residues. The CDR3 loop reads CASSVRGEKLFF. CDR3 DNA sequence: TGTGCCAGCAGTGTCAGGGGCGAAAAACTGTTTTTT.

The chain recombines TRBV7-8 with TRBJ2-7; D remains ambiguous. V lost 3 bases, J lost 3 bases, and 9 bases lay in between. Germline values: CDR1 SGHVS, CDR2 FQNEAQ. CDR3 length: 13 residues. The CDR3: CASSFRTSYEQYF. The CDR3 bases are TGTGCCAGCAGCTTCCGGACCAGCTACGAGCAGTACTTC.

The J gene is TRBJ2-1, the V gene TRBV6-1; no clear D. The germline V gene encodes CDR1 MNHNS and CDR2 SASEGT. This CDR3 has 13 amino acids. V lost 6 bases, J lost 0 bases, and 6 bases lay in between. The CDR3 sequence is CASRLSSYNEQFF. The DNA of the CDR3 is TGTGCCAGCAGATTAAGCTCCTACAATGAGCAGTTCTTC.

The J gene is TRBJ2-1, the V gene TRBV6-5; 9 nucleotides line up with TRBD2. Per the germline V gene, CDR1 is MNHEY and CDR2 is SVGAGI. The CDR3 contains 12 residues. CDR3 in amino acids: CVAGAAYNEQFF. CDR3 coding DNA: TGTGTAGCGGGGGCAGCGTACAATGAGCAGTTCTTC.

As for this clone: Other nucleotide sequences in the sample specify the same CDR3. J is TRBJ1-1 and V is TRBV2; unclear D gene. The V and J ends lost 6 bases and 1 base respectively, with 3 bases between them. Germline V lookup: CDR1 SNHLY, CDR2 FYNNEI. The length of the CDR3 is 11 residues. CDR3 DNA: TGTGCCAGCAGACGGAACACTGAAGCTTTCTTT. Amino acid sequence: CASRRNTEAFF.

V gene TRBV19 combines with J gene TRBJ1-2; 10 bases are shared with TRBD1. V gave up 3 bases and J gave up 4 bases; unmatched junction bases: 14. This CDR3 has 18 amino acids. Germline lookup yields CDR1 LNHDA and CDR2 SQIVND (reference sequence). The DNA of the CDR3 is TGTGCCAGTAGTATCGACAGGGGGCTGGTCGATATCTTCTATGGCTACACCTTC. This translates into CASSIDRGLVDIFYGYTF.

This chain connects TRBV11-1 to TRBJ2-7; TRBD2 is a possible D gene (6 bases). Trimming removed 1 base from V and 4 bases from J, with 8 bases in between. Germline loops: CDR1 SGHAT, CDR2 FQDESV (reference sequence). This CDR3 is built from 13 residues. The CDR3, as DNA: TGTGCCAGCAGCTTAGGGGCGGGGTACGAGCAGTACTTC. Encoded protein: CASSLGAGYEQYF. Full variable domain (outside the CDR3, taken from reference TRBV11-1 and TRBJ2-7): EAEVAQSPRYKITEKSQAVAFWCDPISGHATLYWYRQILGQGPELLVQFQDESVVDDSQLPKDRFSAERLKGVDSTLKIQPAELGDSAMYLCASSLGAGYEQYFGPGTRLTVT.

CDR3 in amino acids: CASSASSYNSPLHF. The CDR3, as DNA: TGTGCCAGCAGTGCCAGCTCCTATAATTCACCCCTCCACTTT. This sequence joins TRBV2 and TRBJ1-6, with D unclear. The germline CDR1 and CDR2 sequences are SNHLY and FYNNEI. V lost 4 bases and J 0 bases, leaving 4 bases between the germline ends. This CDR3 has 14 residues.

The chain joins TRBV5-1 to TRBJ2-5, with 10 positions matching TRBD1. Germline V CDR1 and CDR2: SGHRS, YFSETQ. Trimming at V came to 0 bases and at J to 4 bases, leaving 9 bases not matched to a gene. The CDR3 consists of 17 residues. This CDR3 is CASSLAGQGKVAETQYF. CDR3 nucleotide sequence: TGCGCCAGCAGCTTGGCGGGACAGGGGAAGGTGGCAGAGACCCAGTACTTC.

The chain carries TRBV5-4 and TRBJ2-7; maybe TRBD2 (6 bases). CDR1 and CDR2 from the germline V gene are SGHNT and YYREEE (reference sequence). Trimming pared 0 bases from V and 10 bases from J, leaving 14 bases between. CDR3 length equals 13 residues. CDR3 nucleotide sequence: TGTGCCAGCAGCTTGGCGGAGCGGGCGGAACAGTACTTC. This codes for CASSLAERAEQYF.

The genes are TRBV5-4 and TRBJ2-2; the D gene is possibly TRBD2 (5 bases). Germline V lookup: CDR1 SGHNT, CDR2 YYREEE (reference sequence). The CDR3 is 15 residues long. The germline V and J ends were trimmed by 4 bases and 4 bases, with 14 bases remaining between them. The CDR3 nucleotides read TGTGCCAGCAGCCGCGTGGTTCGGGGCACCGGGGAGCTGTTTTTT. It is translated as CASSRVVRGTGELFF.

This clone showed up just once. The chain has TRBV7-9 and TRBJ2-1, with 8 bases that match TRBD1. This CDR3 comprises 15 residues. The V segment lost 5 bases and the J segment 2 bases; nucleotides outside the gene matches: 5. Germline V gene lookup returns CDR1 SEHNR and CDR2 FQNEAQ (reference sequence). CDR3 sequence reads: CASSPGQATYNEQFF. CDR3 sequence (DNA): TGTGCCAGCAGCCCGGGACAGGCTACCTACAATGAGCAGTTCTTC.

Here the CDR3 DNA reads TGTGCCAGCAGTCTATACGGACAGGGGGAAACTGAAGCTTTCTTT. Translation: CASSLYGQGETEAFF. The chain employs TRBV2 and TRBJ1-1; 10 positions agree with TRBD1. Germline-derived CDR1 and CDR2 are SNHLY and FYNNEI. The CDR3 has 15 residues. The J segment lost 5 bases and the V segment lost 5 bases, leaving 8 bases of the junction unmatched.

This clone was detected only once. The rearrangement uses TRBV2 and TRBJ2-7; 10 nucleotides align to TRBD1. This CDR3 comprises 14 residues. Germline CDR1 reads SNHLY; CDR2 reads FYNNEI. V was pared by 7 bases and J by 1 base, with 4 bases of the junction left unmatched. The CDR3 loop reads CASTRDRGSYEQYF. In nucleotides, the CDR3 is TGTGCCAGCACCAGGGACAGGGGTTCCTACGAGCAGTACTTC.

This clone was detected only once. The rearrangement joins TRBV9 to TRBJ2-7; 10 bases agree with TRBD2. Germline V lookup: CDR1 SGDLS, CDR2 YYNGEE. J gave up 7 bases and V 6 bases, and 16 bases lay outside the gene matches. This CDR3 spans 16 amino acids. The CDR3 here is CASTPSSGGAAGEQYF. In DNA, the CDR3 is TGTGCCAGCACCCCCTCAAGCGGGGGGGCCGCGGGTGAGCAGTACTTC.

This sequence joins TRBV7-8 and TRBJ2-2; no reliable D call. This CDR3 is built from 15 residues. Germline assignment: CDR1 SGHVS and CDR2 FQNEAQ. V dropped 5 bases and J dropped 4 bases, with 14 bases sitting between them. The CDR3 reads CASSGQKISTGELFF. The CDR3 DNA reads TGTGCCAGCAGCGGCCAAAAGATATCCACCGGGGAGCTGTTTTTT.

This clone was seen a handful of times. The V gene is TRBV9, the J gene TRBJ1-5; no clear D. The CDR3 is 9 residues long. Trimming pared 3 bases from V and 12 bases from J, leaving 4 bases between. Germline CDR1 is SGDLS and CDR2 is YYNGEE. The CDR3 nucleotides are TGTGCCAGCAGCGCCGACCAGCATTTT. It codes for CASSADQHF.

V usage is TRBV10-1 and J usage is TRBJ2-3; 10 positions match TRBD2. The CDR3 has 16 residues. Per germline, CDR1 WNHNN and CDR2 SYGVQD (reference sequence). Unmatched junction bases numbered 6, after V lost 4 bases and J lost 2 bases. The CDR3 protein is CASSAASGGFTDTQYF. In DNA form, the CDR3 reads TGCGCCAGCAGTGCAGCTAGCGGGGGTTTCACAGATACGCAGTATTTT.

In regard to this clone: Other DNA sequences from this sample encode an identical CDR3 as well. The V call is TRBV5-1, the J call TRBJ2-7; no clear D gene. Trimming stripped 0 bases from V and 3 bases from J, with 13 bases between. The CDR3 has 15 amino acids. CDR1 and CDR2 (germline): SGHRS, YFSETQ. The CDR3 sequence: CASSLGRGRNYEQYF. The CDR3 DNA sequence: TGCGCCAGCAGCTTGGGGCGTGGACGCAACTACGAGCAGTACTTC.

This clone has a single count. This chain joins TRBV28 and TRBJ2-1; 11 bases are a match to TRBD2. The CDR3 runs 17 residues. J gave up 7 bases and V 3 bases, and 11 bases lay outside the gene matches. The germline V gene encodes CDR1 MDHEN and CDR2 SYDVKM. CDR3 sequence reads: CASSFSQPGLAENEQFF. DNA for the CDR3: TGTGCCAGCAGTTTCTCACAGCCGGGACTAGCGGAGAATGAGCAGTTCTTC.

The chain uses TRBV2 and TRBJ2-3; TRBD2 might be the D (6 bases). Germline lookup yields CDR1 SNHLY and CDR2 FYNNEI. V lost 4 bases and J lost 8, with 19 bases in between. The CDR3 is made up of 15 amino acids. The CDR3 protein is CASSGGGRPSGTQYF. The CDR3 DNA reads TGTGCCAGCAGTGGGGGAGGACGACCCTCCGGTACGCAGTATTTT.

As DNA, the CDR3 is TGCGCCAGCAGCGATCTGACTAGTGCAGAGACCCAGTACTTC. It codes for CASSDLTSAETQYF. The rearrangement links TRBV5-1 to TRBJ2-5, with a tentative D call TRBD2 (6 bases). In germline, CDR1 is SGHRS, CDR2 YFSETQ. This CDR3 region has 14 residues. The V end was cut by 4 bases, the J end by 4 bases, with 14 bases between. The variable domain in full, completed from reference TRBV5-1 and TRBJ2-5, reads KAGVTQTPRYLIKTRGQQVTLSCSPISGHRSVSWYQQTPGQGLQFLFEYFSETQRNKGNFPGRFSGRQFSNSRSEMNVSTLELGDSALYLCASSDLTSAETQYFGPGTRLLVL.

The chain carries TRBV6-1 and TRBJ1-2; D is possibly TRBD1 (6 bases). CDR1 MNHNS and CDR2 SASEGT come from the germline V gene. Trimming stripped 4 bases from V and 7 bases from J, with 16 bases between. This CDR3 is built from 14 residues. The CDR3 is CASSVPDRPTGYTF. The CDR3 DNA follows: TGTGCCAGCAGTGTCCCGGACAGACCAACTGGCTACACCTTC.

The chain links TRBV2 to TRBJ1-1; no reliable D call. The CDR3 totals 14 residues. Between the trimmed V and J ends, which lost 4 bases and 3 bases, there was a span of 12 bases. CDR1 is SNHLY, CDR2 FYNNEI, per germline. CDR3 loop: CASSVSGRHTEAFF. CDR3 nucleotide sequence: TGTGCCAGCAGTGTGTCGGGGAGGCACACTGAAGCTTTCTTT. The full variable domain, completed using reference TRBV2 and TRBJ1-1, is EPEVTQTPSHQVTQMGQEVILRCVPISNHLYFYWYRQILGQKVEFLVSFYNNEISEKSEIFDDQFSVERPDGSNFTLKIRSTKLEDSAMYFCASSVSGRHTEAFFGQGTRLTVV.

This clone was observed a handful of times. The rearrangement joins TRBV19 to TRBJ1-1, with D maybe TRBD1 (6 bases). Deletions cut 4 bases from V and 3 bases from J, with 15 bases between. CDR1 is LNHDA and CDR2 is SQIVND in the germline V gene (reference sequence). The CDR3 contains 15 residues. The CDR3 spells CASSTLGARDTEAFF. The CDR3 DNA is TGTGCCAGTAGTACCTTGGGGGCGAGGGACACTGAAGCTTTCTTT.

V and J are TRBV19 and TRBJ2-5; D may be TRBD2 (7 bases). V was shortened by 5 bases and J by 1 base, with 14 bases between the two germline ends. The germline gives CDR1 LNHDA, CDR2 SQIVND (reference sequence). The CDR3 has 15 residues. CDR3 DNA: TGTGCCAGTAGTCCAGAACGGGGGGCCCAAGAGACCCAGTACTTC. This translates into CASSPERGAQETQYF.

This clone was counted between two and nine times. The rearrangement uses TRBV7-2 and TRBJ2-7; D unresolved. The ends were cut back, 10 bases at V and 3 bases at J, with 13 bases in the middle. Germline CDR1 is SGHTA and CDR2 is FQGNSA. The CDR3 has 12 amino acids. The CDR3 is CAISTTNYEQYF. The CDR3 bases are TGTGCCATCTCAACGACAAACTACGAGCAGTACTTC.

This sequence joins TRBV19 and TRBJ1-4; D unclear. CDR1 LNHDA and CDR2 SQIVND come from the germline V gene (reference sequence). The CDR3 has 14 amino acids. Trimming took 6 bases from V and 3 from J, leaving 11 bases between them. The chain's CDR3 is CASRFTPSNEKLFF. The DNA for the CDR3 is TGTGCCAGTAGGTTTACGCCTTCTAATGAAAAACTGTTTTTT.